The clone carrying this T cell receptor beta chain was detected a few times. Its cognate antigen is unknown. Per germline, CDR1 MNHEY and CDR2 SVGAGI. The length of the CDR3 is 13 residues. Trimming left V 6 bases short and J 3 bases short, with 12 bases between. These data are taken from a study of T cells after posttransplantation cyclophosphamide. Study-wide results and caveats: Blood and skin or GI T cell repertoires showed limited TRB overlap. Later blood repertoires were often dominated by clones from the donor CD8+ memory compartment. After PTCy, TRB diversity resembled that of CNI/methotrexate controls.

Repertoires were generated with immunoSEQ multiplex PCR, while TCRdb's copy carries only in-frame clones and drops some. In the table there are tens of thousands of clones, just over 85% of which are singletons. The chain carries TRBV6-5 and TRBJ2-7; tentatively, D is TRBD1 (6 bases). The TCR sequence derives from a man aged 25 to 40 with a blood cancer, CMV-positive, and with a related stem cell donor. The sample taken for sequencing was PBMCs. The CDR3 here is CASSPGQFYEQYF. The CDR3 DNA reads as TGTGCCAGCAGCCCCGGACAGTTCTACGAGCAGTACTTC.